This T cell receptor (beta chain) emerged from a study of human T cells and chemical hapten exposure. The time point was: patch test 3, about 24 weeks after DPC sensitization. Regarding treatment: therapeutic diphenylcyclopropenone sensitization with weekly scalp DPC. TCRdb reprocessed the RACE reads with MiXCR, giving one entry per CDR3 protein. The sample has approximately 80,000 distinct CDR3 sequences, 10% to 15% seen once. This clonotype turned up a few times. From germline, CDR1 is SGHRS and CDR2 YFSETQ. The germline V and J ends were trimmed by 0 bases and 15 bases, with 10 bases remaining between them. CDR3 size: 11 residues.

The V and J genes are TRBV5-1 and TRBJ2-1; tentatively, D is TRBD2 (5 bases). This specimen was whole blood, taken in connection with sensitization to the hapten diphenylcyclopropenone (DPC). This clonotype was obtained from a woman in her fifties or sixties with alopecia areata. Some clones in this sample may be carry-over from other donors' samples. CDR3 coding DNA: TGCGCCAGCAGCTTGGAAATTAGCGCGTTCTTC. Protein: CASSLEISAFF.